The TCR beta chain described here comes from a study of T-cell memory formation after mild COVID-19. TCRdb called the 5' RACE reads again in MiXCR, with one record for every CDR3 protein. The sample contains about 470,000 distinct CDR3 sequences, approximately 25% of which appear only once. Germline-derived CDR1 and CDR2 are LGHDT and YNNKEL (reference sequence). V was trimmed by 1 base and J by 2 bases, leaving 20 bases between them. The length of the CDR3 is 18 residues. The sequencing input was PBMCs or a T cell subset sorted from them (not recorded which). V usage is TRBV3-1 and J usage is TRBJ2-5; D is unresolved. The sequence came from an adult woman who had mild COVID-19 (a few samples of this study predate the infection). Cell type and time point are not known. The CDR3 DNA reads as TGTGCCAGCAGCCAAGTTTCTAGTGGGTGGGCGGCTCAAGAGACCCAGTACTTC. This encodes CASSQVSSGWAAQETQYF.